This is a list of T cell receptor beta chains from one sample in a study of control samples from healthy donors and cancer patients. TCRdb keeps only in-frame clones here, not all; method: immunoSEQ multiplex PCR. The data contain about 51,000 clones, over 70% of them singletons. The specimen sequenced was blood. These receptors were collected from a man aged 65 to 85 in good health. The CDR3 runs from the conserved cysteine through the conserved F or W.

v_gene	j_gene	CDR3aa
TRBV7-8	TRBJ1-6	CASSSTGGGRHSPLHF
TRBV28	TRBJ1-2	CASLDEGEGYTF
TRBV4-1	TRBJ2-3	CASSRRGLGTDTQYF
TRBV5-5	TRBJ2-4	CASSAGTGAKNIQYF
TRBV25-1	TRBJ2-7	CASSGIAEQYF
TRBV5-1	TRBJ2-1	CASRPTSGLYNEQFF
TRBV15	TRBJ1-4	CATSRDPGTGGEKLFF
TRBV28	TRBJ2-1	CASSLRYNEQFF
TRBV5-4	TRBJ2-2	CASSPYSRRGWDTGELFF
TRBV5-5	TRBJ2-7	CASSPLGGRYEQYF
TRBV5-8	TRBJ1-2	CASSRDGPHGYTF
TRBV11-3	TRBJ2-1	CASSLDSYNEQFF
TRBV28	TRBJ1-4	CASSSGTGFEKLFF
TRBV4-1	TRBJ1-1	CASSHLGHSGEAFF
TRBV2	TRBJ1-2	CASRQEGEYGYTF
TRBV7-6	TRBJ2-3	CASSLEGPAGWADTQYF
TRBV11-2	TRBJ1-2	CASSLETGVMGGYTF
TRBV4-1	TRBJ1-6	CASSRDTLGSPLHF
TRBV10-1	TRBJ2-2	CASTGDRNTGELFF
TRBV7-6	TRBJ1-5	CASSLGAGGLPNQPQHF
TRBV30	TRBJ2-3	CAWARDTDTQYF
TRBV7-9	TRBJ1-3	CASSSVLFHSGNTIYF
TRBV30	TRBJ1-1	CASTRGTEAFF
TRBV28	TRBJ1-2	CASRSPAREGGYGYTF
TRBV19	TRBJ1-4	CASRNRGVNEKLFF
TRBV6-1	TRBJ2-7	CASSEGRQTTYEQYF
TRBV7-2	TRBJ1-1	CASSLQWLGRGRTEAFF
TRBV2	TRBJ1-5	CASSDQGSGGNQPQHF
TRBV9	TRBJ2-1	CASSVASGEYNEQFF
TRBV6-5	TRBJ1-1	CASSSPTDNTEAFF
TRBV24-1	TRBJ1-1	CATSGSSFGSEAFF
TRBV19	TRBJ1-5	CASSGGQGYGHRQPQHF
TRBV7-6	TRBJ1-2	CASSLDRHGYTF
TRBV5-1	TRBJ2-7	CASSLGDSPYEQYF
TRBV18	TRBJ2-5	CASSPGPQETQYF
TRBV2	TRBJ2-7	CASSPQPTTSYEQYF
TRBV11-2	TRBJ2-7	CASSLAYRVYEQYF
TRBV12-3/TRBV12-4	TRBJ2-7	CASSFARREQYF
TRBV27	TRBJ2-5	CASSSSGMVGTQYF
TRBV7-8	TRBJ2-7	CASLGRAAEQYF
TRBV11-3	TRBJ2-7	CASSPLELYEQYF
TRBV11-3	TRBJ2-5	CASSSELAGVGETQYF
TRBV10-1	TRBJ1-1	CASSPQAGYTEAFF
TRBV2	TRBJ1-1	CASSEARGFGRNTEAFF
TRBV9	TRBJ1-2	CASSPRGSHGYTF
TRBV9	TRBJ2-1	CASSLRGSYYNEQFF
TRBV2	TRBJ1-4	CASSGTTTNEKLFF
TRBV7-8	TRBJ1-2	CASSVQGLNYGYTF
TRBV7-9	TRBJ1-3	CASSLARGGLFSGNTIYF
TRBV3-1/TRBV3-2	TRBJ1-1	CASSQGAGGRGTEAFF
TRBV11-2	TRBJ2-7	CASSLDRYEQYF
TRBV6-5	TRBJ2-5	CASSPAPGGETQYF
TRBV19	TRBJ1-2	CASSMGGRGYTF
TRBV28	TRBJ2-1	CASSYSLGEQFF
TRBV5-6	TRBJ2-3	CASSSSGGASDTQYF
TRBV6-6	TRBJ1-1	CASIPKGNTEAFF
TRBV27	TRBJ1-1	CASSLWGQSNTEAFF
TRBV6-5	TRBJ2-7	CASSLTGTSGTAFF
TRBV9	TRBJ2-1	CASSVPPANEQFF